These 3 T cell receptor beta chains share one sample of origin, sequenced in a study of T cell repertoires in enteric fever. Using its own MiXCR run on the reads, TCRdb lists one record per CDR3 protein. The profile shows roughly 1,600 distinct CDR3 sequences, approximately 39% of them singletons. Sequenced sample: CCR7- CD38- CD4+ T cells from PBMCs. The receptors stem from a human donor with Salmonella enteric fever, either typhoid or paratyphoid (not recorded which).

This chain uses TRBV18 with TRBJ2-7; the D gene is possibly TRBD2 (6 bases). Germline V gene lookup returns CDR1 KGHSH and CDR2 LQKENI. V lost 5 bases and J lost 6, with 17 bases in between. This CDR3 region has 14 residues. In DNA, the CDR3 is TGTGCCAGCTCAGCGGGACCCCAAGGCGGCGAGCAGTACTTC. It is translated as CASSAGPQGGEQYF.

This chain connects TRBV13 to TRBJ2-1; D tentatively reads TRBD1 or TRBD2 (5 bases each). The germline CDR1 and CDR2 sequences are PRHDT and FYEKMQ (reference sequence). CDR3 length: 12 amino acids. Trimming cost V 6 bases and J 4 bases, with 7 bases left between them. DNA for the CDR3: TGTGCCAGCAGGTGGGGGTACAATGAGCAGTTCTTC. Amino acid sequence: CASRWGYNEQFF.

In its sample, this clonotype is medium-sized (0.01 to 0.1%). The CDR3 sequence: CASSPLLSTDTQYF. In DNA form, the CDR3 reads TGTGCCAGCAGCCCACTATTATCCACAGATACGCAGTATTTT. The genes are TRBV7-8 and TRBJ2-3, with no clear D. Trimming shortened V by 5 bases and J by 2 bases, and 11 bases separated the two germline ends. Germline V gene lookup returns CDR1 SGHVS and CDR2 FQNEAQ. The CDR3 has 14 residues.